Each of the 21 T cell receptor beta chains below was sequenced from the same sample in a study of molecular identifiers for immune sequencing clone quantification. Via MiXCR, TCRdb re-called the PCR reads, giving one row per CDR3 protein. The sample yields over 550,000 distinct CDR3 sequences, 25% seen once. The sequenced sample was naive CD8+ T cells from blood, with Jurkat cell RNA spiked in. Subset of the sample: FACS-sorted CD8+CD4-CCR7+CD45RA+ naive T cells. The receptor source for this set is a human donor in good health. Some libraries in this study had Jurkat cell RNA spiked in.

This clonotype occurred many times. This rearrangement joins TRBV19 to TRBJ2-3; no reliable D call. Germline-derived CDR1 and CDR2 are LNHDA and SQIVND (reference sequence). V was pared by 1 base and J by 0 bases, with 8 bases between. This CDR3 region has 15 residues. The CDR3 nucleotides read TGTGCCAGTAGTATAGGAGCATCTAGCACAGATACGCAGTATTTT. It specifies CASSIGASSTDTQYF.

This clonotype was recorded many times. The chain links TRBV21-1 to TRBJ2-3. TRBV21-1 is tagged as a pseudogene. The CDR3 is 12 residues long. This CDR3 is CASIMYTDTQYF. The CDR3 DNA follows: TGTGCCAGCATTATGTACACAGATACGCAGTATTTT.

This clonotype was observed a handful of times. The rearrangement links TRBV7-9 to TRBJ1-2; D remains unclear. Germline-derived CDR1 and CDR2 are SEHNR and FQNEAQ (reference sequence). This CDR3 contains 13 residues. Trimming removed 6 bases at V and 3 bases at J, with 11 bases between. The CDR3 DNA is TGTGCCAGCAGTCCTGAAGATCACTATGGCTACACCTTC. This translates into CASSPEDHYGYTF.

Many counts were recorded for this clonotype. This chain connects TRBV7-9 to TRBJ2-2; unclear D gene. Trimming left V 4 bases short and J 4 bases short, with 7 bases between. Per germline, CDR1 SEHNR and CDR2 FQNEAQ (reference sequence). This CDR3 region has 13 residues. CDR3 in amino acids: CASSSDLTGELFF. CDR3 nucleotide sequence: TGTGCCAGCAGCTCCGACCTCACCGGGGAGCTGTTTTTT. Variable domain in full (rest from reference TRBV7-9 and TRBJ2-2): DTGVSQNPRHKITKRGQNVTFRCDPISEHNRLYWYRQTLGQGPEFLTYFQNEAQLEKSRLLSDRFSAERPKGSFSTLEIQRTEQGDSAMYLCASSSDLTGELFFGEGSRLTVL.

This clonotype was counted only a few times. V and J are TRBV19 and TRBJ2-1, with D perhaps TRBD2 (7 bases). The CDR3 runs 13 residues. Trimming took off 5 bases at V and 10 bases at J, with 15 bases between the two ends. The germline gives CDR1 LNHDA, CDR2 SQIVND (reference sequence). CDR3 nucleotide sequence: TGTGCCAGTAGTGTCGCCGGGGGGCTCGAGCAGTTCTTC. This sequence encodes CASSVAGGLEQFF.

Only a few counts were recorded for this clonotype. The chain couples TRBV12-3 or TRBV12-4 to TRBJ1-1, with D perhaps matching TRBD1 (5 bases). The CDR3 spans 15 residues. V lost 1 base, J lost 6 bases, and 15 bases lay in between. The DNA for the CDR3 is TGTGCCAGCAGTTTAGGTGGGGCCGGGTGGGCTGAAGCTTTCTTT. Amino acid sequence: CASSLGGAGWAEAFF.

Concerning this clonotype: One end of the junction does not line up with germline, which may come from a read error. This chain uses TRBV15 with TRBJ1-2; 7 nucleotides agree with TRBD1. CDR1 is LNHNV and CDR2 is YYDKDF in the germline V gene (reference sequence). There are 15 residues in the CDR3. The CDR3 bases are TGTGCCTCCAGCAGATCCCAGGGGGCTAACTATGGCTACACCTTC. This gives the protein CASSRSQGANYGYTF.

This clonotype was observed at least ten times. The chain couples TRBV12-3 or TRBV12-4 to TRBJ1-3; D gene uncertain. The CDR3 runs 13 residues. Trimming removed 7 bases from V and 0 bases from J, with 7 bases in between. The CDR3 DNA reads as TGTGCCAGCATCCGGTTCTCTGGAAACACCATATATTTT. Its translation is CASIRFSGNTIYF.

This clonotype was observed once. The CDR3 nucleotides are TGTGCCATCAGTGGGTCTTCTAGCTCCGGCGAGACCCAGTACTTC. Its translation: CAISGSSSSGETQYF. The chain combines TRBV10-3 with TRBJ2-5, with D possibly being TRBD2 (5 bases). CDR1 and CDR2 from the germline V gene are ENHRY and SYGVKD. CDR3 length equals 15 residues. V lost 4 bases and J 5 bases, leaving 17 bases between the germline ends.

Note on this clonotype: Given a much more abundant clone one base away, this may be a read error. J is TRBJ1-6 and V is TRBV4-1; the D is unclear. CDR3 length: 15 residues. The V gene's germline CDR1 is MGHRA and CDR2 YSYEKL. The chain's CDR3 is CASSQGTNINSPLRF. For the CDR3, the DNA is TGCGCCAGCAGCCAAGGGACGAACATTAATTCACCCCTCCGCTTT.

The chain links TRBV11-2 to TRBJ2-7, with 9 bases identical to TRBD2. CDR1 is SGHAT and CDR2 is FQNNGV in the germline V gene. CDR3 size: 19 residues. The V and J ends lost 4 bases and 6 bases, in that order; junction bases with no gene match: 22. The CDR3 DNA follows: TGTGCCAGCAGCTGGTTGTGGTCTCCTAGCGGGGAACCTTCGGGCGAGCAGTACTTC. Amino acid sequence: CASSWLWSPSGEPSGEQYF.

This clonotype has just a few counts. The chain joins TRBV4-1 to TRBJ2-1; D perhaps matches TRBD2 (6 bases). This CDR3 has 13 amino acids. The V end was cut by 4 bases, the J end by 5 bases, with 9 bases between. The V gene's germline CDR1 is MGHRA and CDR2 YSYEKL. Written as DNA, the CDR3 is TGCGCCAGCAGCCCGGGACTTAACAATGAGCAGTTCTTC. Encoded protein: CASSPGLNNEQFF.

As for this clonotype: With a much larger clone just one base away, this may be a read error. The chain links TRBV2 to TRBJ2-3; D call uncertain. Per the germline V gene, CDR1 is SNHLY and CDR2 is FYNNEI. CDR3 length equals 12 residues. CDR3 sequence: CASSRSTATQYF. In nucleotides, the CDR3 is TGTGCCAGCAGCCGTAGCACAGCTACGCAGTATTTT. The entire variable domain, with the rest obtained from reference TRBV2 and TRBJ2-3, is as follows: EPEVTQTPSHQVTQMGQEVILRCVPISNHLYFYWYRQILGQKVEFLVSFYNNEISEKSEIFDDQFSVERPDGSNFTLKIRSTKLEDSAMYFCASSRSTATQYFGPGTRLTVL.

The rearrangement links TRBV29-1 to TRBJ2-1; tentatively, D is TRBD1 (5 bases). Trimming pared 7 bases from V and 3 bases from J, leaving 13 bases between. Germline V CDR1 and CDR2: SQVTM, ANQGSEA. The CDR3 has 13 amino acids. The CDR3: CSGRETDYNEQFF. CDR3 bases: TGCAGCGGAAGAGAGACAGACTACAATGAGCAGTTCTTC.

This clonotype turned up a few times. The V and J genes are TRBV30 and TRBJ2-7; the match to TRBD1 covers 10 bases. After removal of 3 bases from V and 6 bases from J, the junction contained 8 bases not matched to a gene. The CDR3 covers 14 residues. Germline V CDR1 and CDR2: GTSNPN, SVGIG (reference sequence). The CDR3, as DNA: TGTGCCTGGAGGGATGGGACAGGGGTGAGCGAGCAGTACTTC. As protein: CAWRDGTGVSEQYF.

The V call is TRBV7-3, the J call TRBJ2-7, with 9 nucleotides matching TRBD1. Germline V lookup: CDR1 SGHTA, CDR2 FQGTGA. Trimming at V came to 3 bases and at J to 7 bases, leaving 13 bases not matched to a gene. The CDR3 loop spans 16 amino acids. CDR3 bases: TGTGCCAGCAGCTTTCCACCCGGGACAGGGTCCTCTGAGCAGTACTTC. Amino acids: CASSFPPGTGSSEQYF.

This clonotype has a count of ten or more. The rearrangement uses TRBV11-2 and TRBJ2-5; D may be TRBD1 (5 bases). Germline V gene data show CDR1 as SGHAT and CDR2 as FQNNGV. Trimming removed 5 bases at V and 2 bases at J, with 15 bases between. CDR3 length: 15 amino acids. The CDR3 protein is CASSRTPGSQETQYF. The CDR3 region has the DNA TGTGCCAGCAGCCGAACCCCAGGGTCTCAAGAGACCCAGTACTTC. Complete variable domain (other parts from reference TRBV11-2 and TRBJ2-5): EAGVAQSPRYKIIEKRQSVAFWCNPISGHATLYWYQQILGQGPKLLIQFQNNGVVDDSQLPKDRFSAERLKGVDSTLKIQPAKLEDSAVYLCASSRTPGSQETQYFGPGTRLLVL.

V and J are TRBV20-1 and TRBJ1-2, with unresolved D. CDR1 is DFQATT, CDR2 SNEGSKA, per germline (reference sequence). This CDR3 has 13 residues. Trimming stripped 1 base from V and 3 bases from J, with 9 bases between. CDR3 protein: CSARVQSYYGYTF. CDR3 DNA: TGCAGTGCTAGAGTGCAGTCTTACTATGGCTACACCTTC.

This clonotype was found many times. The chain carries TRBV4-1 and TRBJ2-5; the D is unclear. The length of the CDR3 is 13 residues. Trimming left V 5 bases short and J 4 bases short, with 11 bases between. In germline, CDR1 is MGHRA, CDR2 YSYEKL. The CDR3 sequence: CASSTTDLETQYF. The CDR3 region has the DNA TGCGCCAGCAGCACAACGGACCTAGAGACCCAGTACTTC.

The table lists this clonotype with a few counts. This chain uses TRBV6-2 or TRBV6-3 with TRBJ2-3; 11 bases are shared with TRBD2. In germline, CDR1 is MNHEY, CDR2 SVGEGT. The CDR3 runs 17 residues. Trimming removed 2 bases from V and 2 bases from J; junction bases left unmatched: 6. For the CDR3, the DNA is TGTGCCAGCAGTTACGCAACTAGCGGGGGCTTCACAGATACGCAGTATTTT. Translation gives CASSYATSGGFTDTQYF.

This clonotype came up a few times. The rearrangement links TRBV7-2 to TRBJ2-7, with TRBD2 identical over 8 bases. The V and J ends lost 11 bases and 4 bases, in that order; junction bases with no gene match: 10. The germline CDR1 and CDR2 sequences are SGHTA and FQGNSA. The CDR3 is 13 amino acids. The CDR3 is CARRPGGGYEQYF. As DNA, the CDR3 is TGTGCCCGCCGCCCGGGGGGGGGGTACGAGCAGTACTTC.